The 7 T cell receptor beta chains below all came from one sample that was sequenced in a study of Tregs in tolerant kidney transplant recipients. Here immunoSEQ multiplex PCR was the method, and the copy in TCRdb shows in-frame clones only, minus some. In the table there are approximately 99,000 clones, 90% of which are singletons. The material was CD4+ T cells from blood, obtained before the transplant. The receptors stem from a human donor who received a combined kidney and bone marrow transplant.

The gene calls are TRBV27 and TRBJ2-7; 8 bases fit TRBD2. The germline gives CDR1 MNHEY, CDR2 SMNVEV (reference sequence). V shed 4 bases and J 3 bases; nucleotides not matched to a gene: 5. The CDR3 runs 14 residues. The CDR3, as DNA: TGTGCCAGCAGTTGGAAGCGGGAGAGCTACGAGCAGTACTTC. Translated: CASSWKRESYEQYF.

In this sample, this clone turned up once. The chain combines TRBV6-5 with TRBJ2-5; D possibly corresponds to TRBD2 (6 bases). V lost 6 bases and J 7 bases, leaving 12 bases between the germline ends. The germline CDR1 and CDR2 sequences are MNHEY and SVGAGI. This CDR3 comprises 12 residues. In nucleotides, the CDR3 is TGTGCCAGCAGGGAGGGGTCGGGGACCCAGTACTTC. Translated, it gives CASREGSGTQYF.

This sequence joins TRBV5-5 and TRBJ2-1, with TRBD2 as a possible D gene (5 bases). Trimming took off 4 bases at V and 4 bases at J, with 12 bases between the two ends. CDR1 SGHKS and CDR2 YYEKEE come from the germline V gene (reference sequence). The CDR3 is 14 residues long. CDR3 residues: CASSATTSYNEQFF. The DNA for the CDR3 is TGTGCCAGCAGCGCCACTACTAGTTACAATGAGCAGTTCTTC.

The chain has TRBV5-1 and TRBJ1-1; D perhaps matches TRBD1 (6 bases). V gave up 4 bases and J gave up 7 bases, with 11 bases separating them. In germline, CDR1 is SGHRS, CDR2 YFSETQ. This CDR3 contains 12 residues. In DNA form, the CDR3 reads TGCGCCAGCAGCCCCCAGACAGGTGAAGCTTTCTTT. It yields the protein CASSPQTGEAFF.

This sequence joins TRBV27 and TRBJ2-5; 13 bases map to TRBD2. V shed 3 bases and J 5 bases; nucleotides not matched to a gene: 3. The CDR3 totals 15 residues. CDR1 is MNHEY and CDR2 is SMNVEV in the germline V gene (reference sequence). CDR3 in amino acids: CASSFGLAGVETQYF. In DNA, the CDR3 is TGTGCCAGCAGTTTCGGACTAGCGGGAGTGGAGACCCAGTACTTC.

This chain uses TRBV11-2 with TRBJ1-2, with 11 bases that match TRBD1. Unmatched junction bases numbered 7, after V lost 5 bases and J lost 8 bases. CDR3 size: 14 residues. Germline V lookup: CDR1 SGHAT, CDR2 FQNNGV. The CDR3 region is CASSTGQGAWGYTF. In DNA form, the CDR3 reads TGTGCCAGCAGCACCGGACAGGGGGCTTGGGGCTACACCTTC. Using reference TRBV11-2 and TRBJ1-2 for the parts outside the CDR3, the full variable domain is EAGVAQSPRYKIIEKRQSVAFWCNPISGHATLYWYQQILGQGPKLLIQFQNNGVVDDSQLPKDRFSAERLKGVDSTLKIQPAKLEDSAVYLCASSTGQGAWGYTFGSGTRLTVV.

This chain uses TRBV5-4 with TRBJ1-2; D may be TRBD1 (6 bases). V gave up 4 bases and J gave up 4 bases, with 11 bases separating them. Germline CDR1 and CDR2: SGHNT and YYREEE (reference sequence). CDR3 length: 13 amino acids. The CDR3 bases are TGTGCCAGCAGCATGGACAGCTCCTATGGCTACACCTTC. It translates to CASSMDSSYGYTF.